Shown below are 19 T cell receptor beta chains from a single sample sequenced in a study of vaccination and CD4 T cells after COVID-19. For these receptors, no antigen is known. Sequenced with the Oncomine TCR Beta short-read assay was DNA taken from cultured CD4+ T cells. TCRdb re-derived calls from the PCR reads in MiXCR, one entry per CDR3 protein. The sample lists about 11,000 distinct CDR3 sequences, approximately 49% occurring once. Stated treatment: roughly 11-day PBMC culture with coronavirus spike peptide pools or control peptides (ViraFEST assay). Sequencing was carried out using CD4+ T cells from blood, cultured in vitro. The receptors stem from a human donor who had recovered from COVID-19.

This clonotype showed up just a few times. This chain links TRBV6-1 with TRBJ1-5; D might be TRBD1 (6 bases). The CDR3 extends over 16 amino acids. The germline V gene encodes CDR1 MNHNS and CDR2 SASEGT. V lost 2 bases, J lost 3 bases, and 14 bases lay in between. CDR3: CASSEFGGQTNQPQHF. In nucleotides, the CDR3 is TGTGCCAGCAGTGAATTTGGGGGGCAAACCAATCAGCCCCAGCATTTT.

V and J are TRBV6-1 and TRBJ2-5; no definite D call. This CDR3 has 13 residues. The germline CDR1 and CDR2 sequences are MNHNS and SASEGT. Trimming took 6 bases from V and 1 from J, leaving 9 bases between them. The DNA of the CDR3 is TGTGCCAGCAGCAGGCTTCTCCAAGAGACCCAGTACTTC. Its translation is CASSRLLQETQYF.

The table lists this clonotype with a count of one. CDR3 DNA: TGTGCCAGCAGTTACAACCCCAGGGTGAACACTGAAGCTTTCTTT. It yields the protein CASSYNPRVNTEAFF. This chain links TRBV6-2 or TRBV6-3 with TRBJ1-1; the D gene is possibly TRBD1 (5 bases). CDR3 length: 15 amino acids. The germline V gene encodes CDR1 MNHEY and CDR2 SVGEGT. Trimming pared 2 bases from V and 0 bases from J, leaving 10 bases between.

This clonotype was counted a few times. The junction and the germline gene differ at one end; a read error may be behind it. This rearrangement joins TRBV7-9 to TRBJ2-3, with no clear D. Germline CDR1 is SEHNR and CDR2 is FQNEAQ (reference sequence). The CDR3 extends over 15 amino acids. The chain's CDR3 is CASNLVNQTTDTQYF. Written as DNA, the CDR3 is TGTGCCAGCAACTTAGTGAATCAAACGACAGATACGCAGTATTTT.

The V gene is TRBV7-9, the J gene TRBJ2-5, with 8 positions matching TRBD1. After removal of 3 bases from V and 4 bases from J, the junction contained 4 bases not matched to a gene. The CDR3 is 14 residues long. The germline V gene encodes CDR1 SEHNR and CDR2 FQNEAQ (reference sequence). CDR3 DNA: TGTGCCAGCAGCTTCCGGACAGGGCGAGAGACCCAGTACTTC. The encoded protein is CASSFRTGRETQYF.

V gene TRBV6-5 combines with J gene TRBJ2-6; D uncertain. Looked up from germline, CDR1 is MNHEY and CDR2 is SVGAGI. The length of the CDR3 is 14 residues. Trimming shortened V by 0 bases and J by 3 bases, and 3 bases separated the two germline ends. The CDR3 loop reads CASSYSIGANVLTF. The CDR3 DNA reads TGTGCCAGCAGTTACTCGATTGGGGCCAACGTCCTGACTTTC.

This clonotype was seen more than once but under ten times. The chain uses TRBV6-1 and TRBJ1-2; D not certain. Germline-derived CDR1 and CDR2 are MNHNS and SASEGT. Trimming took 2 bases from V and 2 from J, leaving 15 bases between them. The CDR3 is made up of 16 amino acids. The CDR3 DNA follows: TGTGCCAGCAGTGAAATCAGAGAGGCGATAAACTATGGCTACACCTTC. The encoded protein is CASSEIREAINYGYTF.

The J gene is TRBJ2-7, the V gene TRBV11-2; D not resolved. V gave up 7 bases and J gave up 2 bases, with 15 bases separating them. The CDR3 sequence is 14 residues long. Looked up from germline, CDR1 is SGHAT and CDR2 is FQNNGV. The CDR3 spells CASTPPGPTYEQYF. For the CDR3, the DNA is TGTGCCAGCACGCCCCCCGGGCCCACCTACGAGCAGTACTTC.

CDR3 bases: TGCAGTGCTAGGGGGGACCGGGACCGATTAACGAAAGTGCTTGCTGAAGCTTTCTTT. This encodes CSARGDRDRLTKVLAEAFF. The chain carries TRBV20-1 and TRBJ1-1; a possible D gene is TRBD1 (5 bases). Germline V CDR1 and CDR2: DFQATT, SNEGSKA (reference sequence). The CDR3 runs to 19 residues. The V and J ends lost 3 bases and 6 bases respectively, with 32 bases between them.

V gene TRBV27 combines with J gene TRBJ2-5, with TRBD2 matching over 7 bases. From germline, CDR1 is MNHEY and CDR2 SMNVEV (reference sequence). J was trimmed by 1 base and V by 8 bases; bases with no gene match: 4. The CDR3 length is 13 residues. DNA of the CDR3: TGTGCCAGCCGGTCGGGAGGCCAAGAGACCCAGTACTTC. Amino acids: CASRSGGQETQYF.

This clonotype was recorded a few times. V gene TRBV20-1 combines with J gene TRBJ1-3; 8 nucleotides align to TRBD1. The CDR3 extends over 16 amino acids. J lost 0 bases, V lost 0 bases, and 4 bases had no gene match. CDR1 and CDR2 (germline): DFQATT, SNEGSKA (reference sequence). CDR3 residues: CSARDRDRSSGNTIYF. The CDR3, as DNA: TGCAGTGCTAGAGATCGGGACAGGAGCTCTGGAAACACCATATATTTT.

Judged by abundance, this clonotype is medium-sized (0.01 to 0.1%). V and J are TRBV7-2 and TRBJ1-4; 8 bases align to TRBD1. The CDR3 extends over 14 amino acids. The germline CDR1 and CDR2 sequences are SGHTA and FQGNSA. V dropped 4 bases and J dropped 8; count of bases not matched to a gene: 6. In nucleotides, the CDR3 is TGTGCCAGCAGCTCGAGACAGGGGATGGAAAAACTGTTTTTT. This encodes CASSSRQGMEKLFF.

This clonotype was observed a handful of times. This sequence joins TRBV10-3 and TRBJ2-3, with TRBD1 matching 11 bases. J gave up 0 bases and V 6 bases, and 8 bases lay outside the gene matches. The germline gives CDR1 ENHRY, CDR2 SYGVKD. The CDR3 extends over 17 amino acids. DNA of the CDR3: TGTGCCATCAGAGGACAGGGGGCGAATACTAGCACAGATACGCAGTATTTT. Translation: CAIRGQGANTSTDTQYF.

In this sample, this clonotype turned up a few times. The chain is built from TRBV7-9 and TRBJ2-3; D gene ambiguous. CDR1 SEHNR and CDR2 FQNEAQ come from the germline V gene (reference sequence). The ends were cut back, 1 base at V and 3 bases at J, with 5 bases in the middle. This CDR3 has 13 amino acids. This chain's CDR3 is CASSLDLTDTQYF. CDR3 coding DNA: TGTGCCAGCAGCTTAGATTTGACAGATACGCAGTATTTT. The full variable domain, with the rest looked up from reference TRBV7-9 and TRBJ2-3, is DTGVSQNPRHKITKRGQNVTFRCDPISEHNRLYWYRQTLGQGPEFLTYFQNEAQLEKSRLLSDRFSAERPKGSFSTLEIQRTEQGDSAMYLCASSLDLTDTQYFGPGTRLTVL.

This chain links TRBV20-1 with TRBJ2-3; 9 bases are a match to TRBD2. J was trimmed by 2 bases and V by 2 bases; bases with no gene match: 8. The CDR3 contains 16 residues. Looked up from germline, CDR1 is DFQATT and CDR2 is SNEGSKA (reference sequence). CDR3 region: CSARSFLAGITDTQYF. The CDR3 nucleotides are TGCAGTGCTAGATCGTTTCTAGCGGGAATCACAGATACGCAGTATTTT.

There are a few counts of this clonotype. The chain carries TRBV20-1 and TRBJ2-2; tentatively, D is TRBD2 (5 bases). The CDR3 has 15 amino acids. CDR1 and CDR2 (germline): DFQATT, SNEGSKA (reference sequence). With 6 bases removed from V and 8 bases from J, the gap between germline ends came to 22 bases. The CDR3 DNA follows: TGCAGTGCCAAAAGAGGGCATCCAGAGGTTGGGGAGCTGTTTTTT. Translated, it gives CSAKRGHPEVGELFF.

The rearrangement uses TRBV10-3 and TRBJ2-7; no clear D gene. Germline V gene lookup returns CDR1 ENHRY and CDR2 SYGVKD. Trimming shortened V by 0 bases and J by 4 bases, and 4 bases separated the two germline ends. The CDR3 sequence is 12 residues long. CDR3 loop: CAISESNYEQYF. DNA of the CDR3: TGTGCCATCAGTGAGTCGAATTACGAGCAGTACTTC.

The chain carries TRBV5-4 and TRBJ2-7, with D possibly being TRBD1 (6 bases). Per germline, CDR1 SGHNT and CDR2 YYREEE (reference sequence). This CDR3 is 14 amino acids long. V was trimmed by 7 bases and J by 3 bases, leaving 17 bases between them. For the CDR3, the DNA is TGTGCCAGCGCCCCTGGACAGAAAGACTACGAGCAGTACTTC. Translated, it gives CASAPGQKDYEQYF.

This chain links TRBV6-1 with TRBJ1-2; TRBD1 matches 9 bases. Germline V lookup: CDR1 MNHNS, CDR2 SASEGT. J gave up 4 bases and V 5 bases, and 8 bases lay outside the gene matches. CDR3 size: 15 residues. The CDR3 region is CASSRRDRASYGYTF. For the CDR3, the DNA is TGTGCCAGCAGTCGAAGGGACAGGGCGAGCTATGGCTACACCTTC.